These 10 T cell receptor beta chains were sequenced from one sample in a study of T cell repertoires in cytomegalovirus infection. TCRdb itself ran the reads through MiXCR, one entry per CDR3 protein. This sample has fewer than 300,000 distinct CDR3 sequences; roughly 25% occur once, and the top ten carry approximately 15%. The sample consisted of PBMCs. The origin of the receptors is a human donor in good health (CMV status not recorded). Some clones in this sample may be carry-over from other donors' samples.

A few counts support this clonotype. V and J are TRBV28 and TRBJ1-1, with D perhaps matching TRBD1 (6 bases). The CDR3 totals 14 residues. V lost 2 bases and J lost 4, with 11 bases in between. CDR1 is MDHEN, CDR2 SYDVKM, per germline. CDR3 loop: CASSLLGTSTEAFF. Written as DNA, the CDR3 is TGTGCCAGCAGTTTACTAGGGACAAGCACTGAAGCTTTCTTT.

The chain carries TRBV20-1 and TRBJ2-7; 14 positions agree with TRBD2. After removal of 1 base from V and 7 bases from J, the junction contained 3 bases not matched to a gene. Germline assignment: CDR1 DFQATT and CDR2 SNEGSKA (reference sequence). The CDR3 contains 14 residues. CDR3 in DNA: TGCAGTGCTAGAGGGACTAGCGGGAGGTGGGAGCAGTACTTC. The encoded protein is CSARGTSGRWEQYF.

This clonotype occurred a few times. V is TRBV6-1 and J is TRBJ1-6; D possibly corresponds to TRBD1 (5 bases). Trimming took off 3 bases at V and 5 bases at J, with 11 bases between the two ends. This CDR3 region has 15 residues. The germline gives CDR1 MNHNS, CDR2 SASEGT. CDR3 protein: CASSESDTNNSPLHF. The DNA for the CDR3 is TGTGCCAGCAGTGAGTCGGACACCAATAATTCACCCCTCCACTTT.

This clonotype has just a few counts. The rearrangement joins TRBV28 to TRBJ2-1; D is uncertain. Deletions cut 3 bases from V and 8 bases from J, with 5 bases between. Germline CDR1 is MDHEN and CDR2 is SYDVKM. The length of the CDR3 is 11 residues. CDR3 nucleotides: TGTGCCAGCAGTTTGTGGGATGAGCAGTTCTTC. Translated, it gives CASSLWDEQFF.

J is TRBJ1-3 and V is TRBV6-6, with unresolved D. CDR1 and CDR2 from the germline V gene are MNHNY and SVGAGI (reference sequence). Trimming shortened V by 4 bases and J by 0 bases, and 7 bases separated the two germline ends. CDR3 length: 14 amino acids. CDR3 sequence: CASSSSSSGNTIYF. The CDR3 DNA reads TGTGCCAGCAGTTCCTCGAGCTCTGGAAACACCATATATTTT.

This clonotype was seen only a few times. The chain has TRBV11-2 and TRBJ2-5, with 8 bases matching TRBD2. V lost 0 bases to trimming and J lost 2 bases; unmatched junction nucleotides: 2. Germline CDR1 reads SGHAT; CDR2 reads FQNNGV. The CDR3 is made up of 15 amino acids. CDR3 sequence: CASSLDSGDQETQYF. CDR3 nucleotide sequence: TGTGCCAGCAGCTTAGATAGCGGGGATCAAGAGACCCAGTACTTC. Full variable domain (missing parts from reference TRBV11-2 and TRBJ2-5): EAGVAQSPRYKIIEKRQSVAFWCNPISGHATLYWYQQILGQGPKLLIQFQNNGVVDDSQLPKDRFSAERLKGVDSTLKIQPAKLEDSAVYLCASSLDSGDQETQYFGPGTRLLVL.

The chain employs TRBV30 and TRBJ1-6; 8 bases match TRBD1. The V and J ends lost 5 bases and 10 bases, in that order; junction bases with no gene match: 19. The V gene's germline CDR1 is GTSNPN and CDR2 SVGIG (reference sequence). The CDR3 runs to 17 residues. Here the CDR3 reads CAWGRLGQGKGVSPLHF. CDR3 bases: TGTGCCTGGGGAAGACTAGGACAGGGAAAGGGAGTCTCACCCCTCCACTTT.

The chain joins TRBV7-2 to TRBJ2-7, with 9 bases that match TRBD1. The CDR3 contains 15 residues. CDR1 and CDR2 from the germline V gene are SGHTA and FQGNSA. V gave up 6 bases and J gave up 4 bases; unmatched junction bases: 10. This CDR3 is CASRPGTGMGYEQYF. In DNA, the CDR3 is TGTGCCAGCAGGCCAGGGACAGGGATGGGGTACGAGCAGTACTTC.

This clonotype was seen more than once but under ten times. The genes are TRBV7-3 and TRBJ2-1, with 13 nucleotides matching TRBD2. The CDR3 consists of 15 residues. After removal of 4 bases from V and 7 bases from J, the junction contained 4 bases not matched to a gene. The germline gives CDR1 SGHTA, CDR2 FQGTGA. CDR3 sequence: CASSYRTSGGNEQFF. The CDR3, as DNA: TGTGCCAGCAGCTACCGGACTAGCGGGGGTAATGAGCAGTTCTTC.

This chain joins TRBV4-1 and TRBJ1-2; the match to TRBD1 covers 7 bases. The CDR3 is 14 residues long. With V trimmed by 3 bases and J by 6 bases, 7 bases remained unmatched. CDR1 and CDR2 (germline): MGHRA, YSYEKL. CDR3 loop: CASSQGTQGNGYTF. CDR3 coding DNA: TGCGCCAGCAGCCAGGGGACACAGGGGAATGGCTACACCTTC.